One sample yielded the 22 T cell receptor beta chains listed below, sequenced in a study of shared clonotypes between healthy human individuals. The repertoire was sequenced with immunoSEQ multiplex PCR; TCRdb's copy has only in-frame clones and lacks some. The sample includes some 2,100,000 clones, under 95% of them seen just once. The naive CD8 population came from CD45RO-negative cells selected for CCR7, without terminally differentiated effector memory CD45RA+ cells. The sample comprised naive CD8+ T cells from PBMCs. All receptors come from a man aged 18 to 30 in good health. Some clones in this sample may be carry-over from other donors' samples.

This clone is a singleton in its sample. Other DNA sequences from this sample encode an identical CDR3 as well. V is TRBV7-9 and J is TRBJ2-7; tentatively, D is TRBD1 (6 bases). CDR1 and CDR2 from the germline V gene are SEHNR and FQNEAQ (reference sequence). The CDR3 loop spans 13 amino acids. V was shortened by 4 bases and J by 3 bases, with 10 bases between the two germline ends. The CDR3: CASSSRDNYEQYF. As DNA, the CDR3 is TGTGCCAGCAGCTCTCGGGACAACTACGAGCAGTACTTC.

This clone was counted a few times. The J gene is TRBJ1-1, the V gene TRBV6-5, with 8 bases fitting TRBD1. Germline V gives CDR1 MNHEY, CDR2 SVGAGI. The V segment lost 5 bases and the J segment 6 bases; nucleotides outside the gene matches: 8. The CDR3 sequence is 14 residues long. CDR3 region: CASSNFQGAAEAFF. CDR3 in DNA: TGTGCCAGCAGTAACTTCCAGGGGGCTGCTGAAGCTTTCTTT.

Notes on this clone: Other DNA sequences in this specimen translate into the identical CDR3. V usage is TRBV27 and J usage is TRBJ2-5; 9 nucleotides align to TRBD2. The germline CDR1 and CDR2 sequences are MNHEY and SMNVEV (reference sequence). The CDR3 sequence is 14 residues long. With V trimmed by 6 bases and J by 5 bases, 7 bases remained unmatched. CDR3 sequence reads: CASSRLAGGETQYF. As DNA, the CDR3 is TGTGCCAGCAGCCGCCTCGCGGGAGGGGAGACCCAGTACTTC.

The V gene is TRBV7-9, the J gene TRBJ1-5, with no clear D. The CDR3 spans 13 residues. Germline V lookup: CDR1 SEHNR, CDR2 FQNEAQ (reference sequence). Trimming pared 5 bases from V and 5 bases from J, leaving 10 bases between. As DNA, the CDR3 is TGTGCCAGCAGCCCCGGATTTGATCAGCCCCAGCATTTT. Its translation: CASSPGFDQPQHF.

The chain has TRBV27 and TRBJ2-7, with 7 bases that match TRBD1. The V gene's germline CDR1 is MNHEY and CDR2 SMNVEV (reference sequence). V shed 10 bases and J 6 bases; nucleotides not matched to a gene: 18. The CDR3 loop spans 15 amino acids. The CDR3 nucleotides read TGTGCCACCTGGCCGGACAGGCCAACCCAGGGCGAGCAGTACTTC. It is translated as CATWPDRPTQGEQYF.

The CDR3 coding sequence is TGCAGCGTTGAAAAGCCAAACACAGATACGCAGTATTTT. Encoded protein: CSVEKPNTDTQYF. This chain connects TRBV29-1 to TRBJ2-3; no firm D call. The V gene's germline CDR1 is SQVTM and CDR2 ANQGSEA. Between the trimmed V and J ends, which lost 2 bases and 2 bases, there was a span of 8 bases. This CDR3 is built from 13 residues.

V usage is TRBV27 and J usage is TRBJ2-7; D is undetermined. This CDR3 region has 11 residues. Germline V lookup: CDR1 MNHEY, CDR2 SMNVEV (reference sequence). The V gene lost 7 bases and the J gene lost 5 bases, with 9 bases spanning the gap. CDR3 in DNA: TGTGCCAGCACTACGGGCCACGAGCAGTACTTC. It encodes CASTTGHEQYF.

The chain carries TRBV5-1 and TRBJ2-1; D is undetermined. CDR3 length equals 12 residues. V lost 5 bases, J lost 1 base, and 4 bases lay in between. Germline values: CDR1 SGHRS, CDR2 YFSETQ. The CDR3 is CASRISYNEQFF. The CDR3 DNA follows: TGCGCCAGCAGAATTTCCTACAATGAGCAGTTCTTC.

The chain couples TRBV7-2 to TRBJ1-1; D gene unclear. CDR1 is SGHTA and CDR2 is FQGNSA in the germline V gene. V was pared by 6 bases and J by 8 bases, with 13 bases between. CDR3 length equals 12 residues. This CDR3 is CASRAERIEAFF. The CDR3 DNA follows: TGTGCCAGCAGGGCGGAGAGGATAGAAGCTTTCTTT.

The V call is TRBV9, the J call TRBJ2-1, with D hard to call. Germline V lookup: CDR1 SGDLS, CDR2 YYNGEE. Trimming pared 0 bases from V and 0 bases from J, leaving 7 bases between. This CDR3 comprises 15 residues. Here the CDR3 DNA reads TGTGCCAGCAGCGTAGACCTCCGCTCCTACAATGAGCAGTTCTTC. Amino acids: CASSVDLRSYNEQFF.

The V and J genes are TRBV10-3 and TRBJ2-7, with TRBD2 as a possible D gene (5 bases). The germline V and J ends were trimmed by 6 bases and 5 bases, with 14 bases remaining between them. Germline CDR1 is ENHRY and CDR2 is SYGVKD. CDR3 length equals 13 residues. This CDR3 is CAIRSRTGDEQYF. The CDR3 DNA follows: TGTGCCATCAGATCACGGACCGGGGACGAGCAGTACTTC.

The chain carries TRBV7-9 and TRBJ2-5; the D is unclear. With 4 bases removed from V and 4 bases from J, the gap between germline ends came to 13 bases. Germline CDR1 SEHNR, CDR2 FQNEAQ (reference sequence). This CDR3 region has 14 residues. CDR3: CASSSSLERETQYF. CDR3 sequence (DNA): TGTGCCAGCAGCTCTTCTTTGGAGAGAGAGACCCAGTACTTC.

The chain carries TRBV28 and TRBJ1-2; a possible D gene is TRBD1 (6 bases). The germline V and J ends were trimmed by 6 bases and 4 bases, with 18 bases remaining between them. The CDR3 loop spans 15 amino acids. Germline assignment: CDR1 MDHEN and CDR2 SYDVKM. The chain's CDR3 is CASSTDRTGVYGYTF. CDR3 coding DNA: TGTGCCAGCAGCACGGACAGAACTGGAGTCTATGGCTACACCTTC.

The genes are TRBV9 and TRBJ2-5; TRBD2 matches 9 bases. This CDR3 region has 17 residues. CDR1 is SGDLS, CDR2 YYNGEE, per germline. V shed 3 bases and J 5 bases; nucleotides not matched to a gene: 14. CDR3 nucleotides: TGTGCCAGCAGCGAAGGGGCTAGCGGGAACTTTAGGGAGACCCAGTACTTC. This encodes CASSEGASGNFRETQYF.

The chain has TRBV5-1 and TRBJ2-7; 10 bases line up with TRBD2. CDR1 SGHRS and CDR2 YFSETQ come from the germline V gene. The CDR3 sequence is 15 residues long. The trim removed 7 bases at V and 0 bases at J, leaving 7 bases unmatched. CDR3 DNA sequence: TGCGCCAGCCGGACTAGCGGCCGGACCTCCTACGAGCAGTACTTC. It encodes CASRTSGRTSYEQYF.

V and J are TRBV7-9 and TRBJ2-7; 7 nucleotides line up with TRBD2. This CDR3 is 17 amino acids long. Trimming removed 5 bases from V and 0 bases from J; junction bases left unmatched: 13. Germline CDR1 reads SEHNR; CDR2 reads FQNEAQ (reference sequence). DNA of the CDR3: TGTGCCAGCAGCCCGCCGTTGGCTAGCGGAAGCTCCTACGAGCAGTACTTC. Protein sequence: CASSPPLASGSSYEQYF.

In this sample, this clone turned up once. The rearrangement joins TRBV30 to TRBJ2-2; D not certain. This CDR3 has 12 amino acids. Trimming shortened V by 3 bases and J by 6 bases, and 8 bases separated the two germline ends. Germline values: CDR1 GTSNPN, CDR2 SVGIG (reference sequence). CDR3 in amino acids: CAWRLRPGELFF. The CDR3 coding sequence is TGTGCCTGGAGACTCCGGCCCGGGGAGCTGTTTTTT.

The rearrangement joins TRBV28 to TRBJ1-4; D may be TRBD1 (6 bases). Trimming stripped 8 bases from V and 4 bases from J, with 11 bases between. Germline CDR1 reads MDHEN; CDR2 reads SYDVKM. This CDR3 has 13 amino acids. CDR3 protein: CASRDIDNEKLFF. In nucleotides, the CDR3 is TGTGCCAGCCGGGACATCGATAATGAAAAACTGTTTTTT. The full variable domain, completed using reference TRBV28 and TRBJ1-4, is DVKVTQSSRYLVKRTGEKVFLECVQDMDHENMFWYRQDPGLGLRLIYFSYDVKMKEKGDIPEGYSVSREKKERFSLILESASTNQTSMYLCASRDIDNEKLFFGSGTQLSVL.

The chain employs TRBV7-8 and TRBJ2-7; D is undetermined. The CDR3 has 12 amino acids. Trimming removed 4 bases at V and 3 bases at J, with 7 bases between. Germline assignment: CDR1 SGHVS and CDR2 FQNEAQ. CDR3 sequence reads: CASSSHRYEQYF. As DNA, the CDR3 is TGTGCCAGCAGCTCTCACCGCTACGAGCAGTACTTC.

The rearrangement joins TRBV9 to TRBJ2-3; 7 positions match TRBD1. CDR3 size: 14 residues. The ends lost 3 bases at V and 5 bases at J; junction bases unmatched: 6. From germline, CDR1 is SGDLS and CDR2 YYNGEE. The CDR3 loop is CASSADRDLDTQYF. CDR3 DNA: TGTGCCAGCAGCGCCGACAGGGATCTAGATACGCAGTATTTT.

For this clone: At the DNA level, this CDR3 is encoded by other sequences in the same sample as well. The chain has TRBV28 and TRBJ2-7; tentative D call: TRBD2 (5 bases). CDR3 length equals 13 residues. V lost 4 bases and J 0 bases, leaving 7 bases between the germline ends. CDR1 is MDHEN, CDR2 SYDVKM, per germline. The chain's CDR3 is CASSSGSSYEQYF. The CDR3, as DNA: TGTGCCAGCAGTTCGGGAAGCTCCTACGAGCAGTACTTC.

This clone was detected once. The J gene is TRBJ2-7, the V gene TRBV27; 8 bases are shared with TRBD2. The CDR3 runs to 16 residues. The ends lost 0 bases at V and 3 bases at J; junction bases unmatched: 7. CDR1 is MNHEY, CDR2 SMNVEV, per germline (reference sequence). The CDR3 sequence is CASSLSRRGTSYEQYF. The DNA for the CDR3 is TGTGCCAGCAGTTTATCCCGGCGCGGGACTAGCTACGAGCAGTACTTC.